The 22 T cell receptor beta chains below come from one sample, sequenced in a study of cytomegalovirus exposure and HLA in healthy donors. The study ran its PCR with 60 Vbeta and 13 Jbeta primers. TCRdb's table, derived via immunoSEQ multiplex PCR, lists solely in-frame clones and lacks some. Here the sample spans about 170,000 clones, around 73% being singletons. Sequences were obtained from PBMCs. These receptors were taken from a young woman in good health and CMV-seropositive.

The rearrangement links TRBV7-2 to TRBJ1-1; 7 positions agree with TRBD1. The CDR3 has 15 amino acids. V dropped 5 bases and J dropped 1; count of bases not matched to a gene: 7. Germline V CDR1 and CDR2: SGHTA, FQGNSA. In DNA, the CDR3 is TGTGCCAGCAGCACCCGACAGGGTCCGAACACTGAAGCTTTCTTT. It encodes CASSTRQGPNTEAFF.

J is TRBJ2-7 and V is TRBV30, with TRBD2 matching 8 bases. Germline trimming cut 0 bases from V and 5 bases from J; bases unmatched to any gene: 6. Per the germline V gene, CDR1 is GTSNPN and CDR2 is SVGIG (reference sequence). This CDR3 is 14 amino acids long. The CDR3 nucleotides read TGTGCCTGGAGTGTCGGGACTAGTCTCAACGAGCAGTACTTC. Translating it yields CAWSVGTSLNEQYF.

This chain uses TRBV12-5 with TRBJ2-7; D possibly corresponds to TRBD2 (6 bases). The germline V and J ends were trimmed by 3 bases and 0 bases, with 9 bases remaining between them. The CDR3 length is 14 residues. CDR1 LGHNT and CDR2 FRNRAP come from the germline V gene. The CDR3 is CASGLGGHSYEQYF. As DNA, the CDR3 is TGTGCTAGTGGTTTAGGAGGGCACTCCTACGAGCAGTACTTC.

Regarding this clone: Germline is not matched at one junction end, which may reflect a read error. The chain joins TRBV6-6 to TRBJ2-7, with D possibly being TRBD1 (6 bases). The CDR3 sequence is 14 residues long. Germline-derived CDR1 and CDR2 are MNHNY and SVGAGI (reference sequence). CDR3 coding DNA: TGTGCCAGCAGTTACGCGGACAGCCACTACGGGCAGTACTTC. Translating gives CASSYADSHYGQYF.

The chain joins TRBV27 to TRBJ1-1; no clear D. V was clipped by 10 bases and J by 3 bases, with 9 bases between them. The V gene's germline CDR1 is MNHEY and CDR2 SMNVEV (reference sequence). The CDR3 has 11 amino acids. CDR3 residues: CATRSYTEAFF. The CDR3 DNA is TGTGCCACCCGGTCCTACACTGAAGCTTTCTTT.

Note on this clone: Other DNA sequences in this specimen translate into the identical CDR3. The CDR3 coding sequence is TGTGCCAGCAGCTTAGGGTCAGAGGGGGTCGGGGAGCTGTTTTTT. Translation: CASSLGSEGVGELFF. The chain employs TRBV7-8 and TRBJ2-2, with a tentative D call TRBD1 (6 bases). Germline CDR1 is SGHVS and CDR2 is FQNEAQ. The CDR3 has 15 amino acids. V was shortened by 1 base and J by 7 bases, with 13 bases between the two germline ends.

The genes are TRBV5-5 and TRBJ1-4; D not resolved. The germline gives CDR1 SGHKS, CDR2 YYEKEE (reference sequence). This CDR3 is 12 amino acids long. V lost 2 bases and J lost 4, with 3 bases in between. CDR3 in amino acids: CASSFLNEKLFF. The CDR3 bases are TGTGCCAGCAGCTTTCTTAATGAAAAACTGTTTTTT.

The chain joins TRBV7-9 to TRBJ1-6, with TRBD1 identical over 9 bases. The CDR3 is 15 amino acids. The J segment lost 8 bases and the V segment lost 5 bases, leaving 7 bases of the junction unmatched. The V gene's germline CDR1 is SEHNR and CDR2 FQNEAQ (reference sequence). The CDR3 here is CASSREGTGHSPLHF. CDR3 nucleotides: TGTGCCAGCAGCCGTGAAGGGACAGGGCATTCACCCCTCCACTTT.

The sample holds one count of this clone. The V and J genes are TRBV7-3 and TRBJ2-1; 8 bases fit TRBD2. Per the germline V gene, CDR1 is SGHTA and CDR2 is FQGTGA. CDR3 size: 15 residues. The trim removed 5 bases at V and 8 bases at J, leaving 11 bases unmatched. The CDR3 region is CASSTQRAGGDEQFF. The CDR3 region has the DNA TGTGCCAGCAGCACCCAAAGGGCGGGGGGCGATGAGCAGTTCTTC. Drawing the rest from reference TRBV7-3 and TRBJ2-1, the complete variable domain is GAGVSQTPSNKVTEKGKYVELRCDPISGHTALYWYRQSLGQGPEFLIYFQGTGAADDSGLPNDRFFAVRPEGSVSTLKIQRTERGDSAVYLCASSTQRAGGDEQFFGPGTRLTVL.

The sample holds a few counts of this clone. The chain employs TRBV4-3 and TRBJ1-2, with D maybe TRBD1 (5 bases). With 1 base removed from V and 0 bases from J, the gap between germline ends came to 12 bases. The germline V gene has CDR1 LGHNA and CDR2 YSLEER. The CDR3 loop spans 16 amino acids. The CDR3 DNA sequence: TGCGCCAGCAGCCAAGTGGGGGGGTACACTAACTATGGCTACACCTTC. This encodes CASSQVGGYTNYGYTF.

The chain employs TRBV29-1 and TRBJ2-1; TRBD2 might be the D (5 bases). V gave up 4 bases and J gave up 0 bases, with 19 bases separating them. The CDR3 length is 17 residues. Germline V gene sequence: CDR1 SQVTM, CDR2 ANQGSEA. CDR3 bases: TGCAGCGTTGCGCGGGTTCTGGCGTGGGACTCCTACAATGAGCAGTTCTTC. This sequence encodes CSVARVLAWDSYNEQFF.

This rearrangement joins TRBV5-1 to TRBJ2-3; possible D gene TRBD2, 6 bases. Trimming took 0 bases from V and 4 from J, leaving 12 bases between them. CDR1 is SGHRS, CDR2 YFSETQ, per germline. The CDR3 covers 15 residues. DNA of the CDR3: TGCGCCAGCAGCTTGGCGGAGGGGAAGGCAGATACGCAGTATTTT. Translation gives CASSLAEGKADTQYF. The full variable domain, rest sourced from reference TRBV5-1 and TRBJ2-3, is KAGVTQTPRYLIKTRGQQVTLSCSPISGHRSVSWYQQTPGQGLQFLFEYFSETQRNKGNFPGRFSGRQFSNSRSEMNVSTLELGDSALYLCASSLAEGKADTQYFGPGTRLTVL.

This clone was found a few times. The gene calls are TRBV29-1 and TRBJ2-7; TRBD1 matches 7 bases. The CDR3 spans 13 residues. Germline V lookup: CDR1 SQVTM, CDR2 ANQGSEA. Losses at the gene ends were 6 bases for V and 5 bases for J; bases not matched to a gene: 10. The CDR3 DNA follows: TGCAGCGTCGCTGACAGGGCTTCACACGAGCAGTACTTC. It is translated as CSVADRASHEQYF.

The chain carries TRBV7-9 and TRBJ1-1, with 8 bases fitting TRBD1. CDR1 and CDR2 from the germline V gene are SEHNR and FQNEAQ (reference sequence). The V and J ends lost 5 bases and 1 base, in that order; junction bases with no gene match: 12. The CDR3 sequence is 17 residues long. The CDR3 is CASSDQGAGMGNTEAFF. The CDR3 DNA reads TGTGCCAGCAGCGACCAGGGGGCGGGGATGGGGAACACTGAAGCTTTCTTT.

This sequence joins TRBV6-5 and TRBJ1-2, with D perhaps TRBD1 (5 bases). V dropped 3 bases and J dropped 6 bases, with 11 bases sitting between them. The CDR3 totals 13 residues. CDR1 and CDR2 (germline): MNHEY, SVGAGI. CDR3 in DNA: TGTGCCAGCAGTTATTGGGGGGAAGATGGCTACACCTTC. Translation: CASSYWGEDGYTF.

The V gene is TRBV19, the J gene TRBJ1-1; 8 nucleotides agree with TRBD1. The CDR3 consists of 16 residues. Germline trimming cut 6 bases from V and 1 base from J; bases unmatched to any gene: 10. Per the germline V gene, CDR1 is LNHDA and CDR2 is SQIVND (reference sequence). CDR3 amino acids: CASRDRATLRNTEAFF. The DNA for the CDR3 is TGTGCCAGTAGGGACAGGGCGACCCTTAGGAACACTGAAGCTTTCTTT.

The V call is TRBV19, the J call TRBJ1-4; perhaps TRBD1 as D (5 bases). The CDR3 has 16 amino acids. Germline assignment: CDR1 LNHDA and CDR2 SQIVND (reference sequence). Trimming removed 0 bases from V and 4 bases from J, with 12 bases in between. The CDR3 loop reads CASSIEWGRINEKLFF. CDR3 DNA: TGTGCCAGTAGTATAGAGTGGGGCAGAATTAATGAAAAACTGTTTTTT.

This clone came up a few times. The chain links TRBV4-2 to TRBJ2-6; D remains unclear. V was pared by 0 bases and J by 0 bases, with 6 bases between. The germline V gene encodes CDR1 LGHNA and CDR2 YNFKEQ. There are 16 residues in the CDR3. CDR3 residues: CASSQESSSGANVLTF. The CDR3 DNA reads as TGTGCCAGCAGCCAAGAGTCGAGCTCTGGGGCCAACGTCCTGACTTTC.

This chain links TRBV5-1 with TRBJ1-4, with TRBD1 identical over 7 bases. The CDR3 length is 14 residues. The V gene's germline CDR1 is SGHRS and CDR2 YFSETQ. V was pared by 4 bases and J by 8 bases, with 8 bases of the junction left unmatched. CDR3 sequence: CASSPGQRGEKLFF. CDR3 nucleotides: TGCGCCAGCAGCCCGGGACAGAGGGGCGAAAAACTGTTTTTT. Full variable domain (remainder filled in from reference TRBV5-1 and TRBJ1-4): KAGVTQTPRYLIKTRGQQVTLSCSPISGHRSVSWYQQTPGQGLQFLFEYFSETQRNKGNFPGRFSGRQFSNSRSEMNVSTLELGDSALYLCASSPGQRGEKLFFGSGTQLSVL.

The sample holds a few counts of this clone. This chain links TRBV30 with TRBJ2-3; 7 bases map to TRBD1. This CDR3 has 14 amino acids. CDR1 and CDR2 (germline): GTSNPN, SVGIG (reference sequence). V dropped 0 bases and J dropped 2; count of bases not matched to a gene: 2. Written as DNA, the CDR3 is TGTGCCTGGAGTGTGGACAGGATCACAGATACGCAGTATTTT. It encodes CAWSVDRITDTQYF.

This chain connects TRBV7-2 to TRBJ2-5; 7 nucleotides agree with TRBD2. Per the germline V gene, CDR1 is SGHTA and CDR2 is FQGNSA. V lost 2 bases to trimming and J lost 4 bases; unmatched junction nucleotides: 1. The CDR3 has 13 residues. CDR3 sequence: CASSLPSGETQYF. The CDR3, as DNA: TGTGCCAGCAGCTTACCTAGCGGAGAGACCCAGTACTTC.

This rearrangement joins TRBV7-9 to TRBJ2-5; D not certain. The end of the DNA fits TRBJ2-7 better, so the J call may be wrong. This CDR3 region has 12 residues. The V gene's germline CDR1 is SEHNR and CDR2 FQNEAQ (reference sequence). CDR3 sequence (DNA): TGTGCCAGCAGCCCCTCCTCCTACGAGCAGTACTTC. Protein: CASSPSSYEQYF.